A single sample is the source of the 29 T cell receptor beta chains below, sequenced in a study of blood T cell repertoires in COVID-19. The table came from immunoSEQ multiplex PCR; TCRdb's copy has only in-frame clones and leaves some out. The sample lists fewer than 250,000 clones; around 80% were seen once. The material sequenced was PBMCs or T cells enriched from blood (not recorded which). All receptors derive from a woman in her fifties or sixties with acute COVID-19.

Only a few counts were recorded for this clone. As DNA, the CDR3 is TGTGCCACCAGTGATCATACCCGGAGCTCCTACAATGAGCAGTTCTTC. Protein sequence: CATSDHTRSSYNEQFF. This chain links TRBV24-1 with TRBJ2-1; unclear D gene. The CDR3 is made up of 16 amino acids. CDR1 is KGHDR, CDR2 SFDVKD, per germline. V lost 3 bases and J 0 bases, leaving 11 bases between the germline ends.

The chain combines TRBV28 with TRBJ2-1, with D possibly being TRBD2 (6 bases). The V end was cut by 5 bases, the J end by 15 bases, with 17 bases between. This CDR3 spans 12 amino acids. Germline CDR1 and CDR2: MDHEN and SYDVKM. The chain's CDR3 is CASSIVLGGWFF. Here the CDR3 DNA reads TGTGCCAGCAGTATAGTCTTGGGGGGATGGTTCTTC.

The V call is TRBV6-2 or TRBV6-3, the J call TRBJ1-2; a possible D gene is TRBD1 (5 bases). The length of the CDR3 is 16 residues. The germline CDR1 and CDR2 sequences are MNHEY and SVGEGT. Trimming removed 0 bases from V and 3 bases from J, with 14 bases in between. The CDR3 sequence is CASSYSNAARDYGYTF. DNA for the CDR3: TGTGCCAGCAGTTACTCGAATGCGGCCAGGGACTATGGCTACACCTTC.

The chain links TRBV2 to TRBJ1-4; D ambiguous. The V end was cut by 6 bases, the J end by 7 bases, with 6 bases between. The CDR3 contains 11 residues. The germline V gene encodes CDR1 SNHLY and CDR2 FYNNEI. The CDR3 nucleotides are TGTGCCAGCAGAGAGAGTGAAAAACTGTTTTTT. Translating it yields CASRESEKLFF.

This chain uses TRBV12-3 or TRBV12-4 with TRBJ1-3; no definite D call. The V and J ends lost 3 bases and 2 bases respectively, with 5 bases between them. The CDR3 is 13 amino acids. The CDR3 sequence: CASSFQAGNTIYF. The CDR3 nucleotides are TGTGCCAGCAGTTTTCAGGCTGGAAACACCATATATTTT.

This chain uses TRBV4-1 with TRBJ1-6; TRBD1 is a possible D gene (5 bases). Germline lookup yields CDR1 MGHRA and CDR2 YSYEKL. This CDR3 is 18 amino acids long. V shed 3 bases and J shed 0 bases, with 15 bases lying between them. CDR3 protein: CASSQGGAYSSYNSPLHF. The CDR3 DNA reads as TGCGCCAGCAGCCAGGGGGGAGCGTATAGCTCCTATAATTCACCCCTCCACTTT.

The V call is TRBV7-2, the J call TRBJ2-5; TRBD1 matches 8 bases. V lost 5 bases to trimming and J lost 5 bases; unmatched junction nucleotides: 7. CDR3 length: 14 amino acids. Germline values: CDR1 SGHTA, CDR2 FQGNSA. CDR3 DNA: TGTGCCAGCAGCCCCCCAGGGGGCAGGGAGACCCAGTACTTC. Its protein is CASSPPGGRETQYF. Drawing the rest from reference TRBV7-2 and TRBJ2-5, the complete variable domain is GAGVSQSPSNKVTEKGKDVELRCDPISGHTALYWYRQSLGQGLEFLIYFQGNSAPDKSGLPSDRFSAERTGGSVSTLTIQRTQQEDSAVYLCASSPPGGRETQYFGPGTRLLVL.

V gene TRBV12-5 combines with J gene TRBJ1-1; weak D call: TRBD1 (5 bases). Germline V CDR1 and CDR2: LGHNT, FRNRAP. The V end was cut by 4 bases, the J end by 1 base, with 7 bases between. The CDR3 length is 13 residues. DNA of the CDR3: TGTGCTAGTGGTTCCGACAGGAACACTGAAGCTTTCTTT. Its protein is CASGSDRNTEAFF.

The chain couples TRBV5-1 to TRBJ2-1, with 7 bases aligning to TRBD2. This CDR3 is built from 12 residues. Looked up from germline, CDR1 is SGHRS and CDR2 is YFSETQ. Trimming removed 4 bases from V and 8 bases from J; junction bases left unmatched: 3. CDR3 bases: TGCGCCAGCAGCGGGGGGGAGCATGAGCAGTTCTTC. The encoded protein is CASSGGEHEQFF.

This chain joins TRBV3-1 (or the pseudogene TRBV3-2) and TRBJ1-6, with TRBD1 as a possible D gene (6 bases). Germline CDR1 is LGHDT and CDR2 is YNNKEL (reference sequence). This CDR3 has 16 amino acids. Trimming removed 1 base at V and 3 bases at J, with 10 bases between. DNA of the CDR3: TGTGCCAGCAGCCAAGGAGACAGGTTCTATAATTCACCCCTCCACTTT. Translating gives CASSQGDRFYNSPLHF.

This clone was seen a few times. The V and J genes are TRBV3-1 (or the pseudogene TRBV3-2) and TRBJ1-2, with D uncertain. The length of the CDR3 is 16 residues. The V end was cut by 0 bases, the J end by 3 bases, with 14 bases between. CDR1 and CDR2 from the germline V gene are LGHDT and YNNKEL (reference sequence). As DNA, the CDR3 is TGTGCCAGCAGCCAAGATCATTCGGGGATCTACTATGGCTACACCTTC. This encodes CASSQDHSGIYYGYTF.

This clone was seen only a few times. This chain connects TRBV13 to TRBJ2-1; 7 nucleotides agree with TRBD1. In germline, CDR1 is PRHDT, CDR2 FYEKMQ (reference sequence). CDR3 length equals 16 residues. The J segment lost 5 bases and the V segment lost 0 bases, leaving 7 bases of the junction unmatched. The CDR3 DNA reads TGTGCCAGCAGCTTAGGTGCAGGGGGTCTTCACAATGAGCAGTTCTTC. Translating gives CASSLGAGGLHNEQFF.

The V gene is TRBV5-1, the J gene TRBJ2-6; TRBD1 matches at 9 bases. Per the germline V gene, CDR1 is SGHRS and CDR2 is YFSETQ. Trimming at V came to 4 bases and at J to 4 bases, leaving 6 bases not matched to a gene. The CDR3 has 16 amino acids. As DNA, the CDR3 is TGCGCCAGCAGCAGGACAGGGGAATCCGGGGCCAACGTCCTGACTTTC. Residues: CASSRTGESGANVLTF.

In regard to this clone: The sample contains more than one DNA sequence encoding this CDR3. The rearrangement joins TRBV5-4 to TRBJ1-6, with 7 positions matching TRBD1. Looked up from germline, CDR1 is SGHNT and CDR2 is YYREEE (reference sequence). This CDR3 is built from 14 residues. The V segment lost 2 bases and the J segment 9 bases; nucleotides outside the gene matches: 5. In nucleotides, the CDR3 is TGTGCCAGCAGCTTTGGACAGGCCGGTTCACCCCTCCACTTT. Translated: CASSFGQAGSPLHF.

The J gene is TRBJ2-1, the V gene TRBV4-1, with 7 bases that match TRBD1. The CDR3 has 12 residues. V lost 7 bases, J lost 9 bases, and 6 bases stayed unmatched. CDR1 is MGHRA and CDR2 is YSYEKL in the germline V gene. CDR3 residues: CASNTGDGEQFF. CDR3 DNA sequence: TGCGCCAGCAATACAGGGGATGGTGAGCAGTTCTTC.

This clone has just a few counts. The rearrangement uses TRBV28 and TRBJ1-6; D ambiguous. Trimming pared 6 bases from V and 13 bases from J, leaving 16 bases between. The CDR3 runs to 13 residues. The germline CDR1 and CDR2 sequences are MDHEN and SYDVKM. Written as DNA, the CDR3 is TGTGCCAGCAGGGCCCCCGCAAAGTTCCCCCTCCACTTT. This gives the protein CASRAPAKFPLHF.

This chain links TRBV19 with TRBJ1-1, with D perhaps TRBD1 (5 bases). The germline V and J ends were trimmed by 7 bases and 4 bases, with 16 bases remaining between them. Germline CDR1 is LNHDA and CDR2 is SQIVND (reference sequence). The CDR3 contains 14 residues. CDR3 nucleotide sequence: TGTGCCAGTATTGGCATGACAGTCCTCACTGAAGCTTTCTTT. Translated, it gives CASIGMTVLTEAFF.

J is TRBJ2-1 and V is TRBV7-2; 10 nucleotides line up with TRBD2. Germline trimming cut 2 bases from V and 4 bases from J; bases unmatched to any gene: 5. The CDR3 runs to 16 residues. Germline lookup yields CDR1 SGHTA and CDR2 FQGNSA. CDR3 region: CASSLRPSGGYNEQFF. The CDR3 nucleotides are TGTGCCAGCAGCTTACGTCCTAGCGGGGGTTACAATGAGCAGTTCTTC.

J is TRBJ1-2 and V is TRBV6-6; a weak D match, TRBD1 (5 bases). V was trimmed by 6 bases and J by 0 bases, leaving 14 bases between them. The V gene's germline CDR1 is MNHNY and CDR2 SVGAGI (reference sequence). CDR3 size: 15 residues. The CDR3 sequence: CASRSPGRANYGYTF. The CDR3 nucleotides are TGTGCCAGCAGATCCCCGGGCAGGGCTAACTATGGCTACACCTTC.

CDR3 DNA sequence: TGCGCCAGCAGTGCCCTCCTCACTAGCGGGAGGGCCTACGAGCAGTACGTC. Translating it yields CASSALLTSGRAYEQYV. V usage is TRBV10-2 and J usage is TRBJ2-7, with 13 bases that match TRBD2. Germline CDR1 and CDR2: WSHSY and SAAADI. The CDR3 sequence is 17 residues long. The V and J ends lost 4 bases and 2 bases, in that order; junction bases with no gene match: 8.

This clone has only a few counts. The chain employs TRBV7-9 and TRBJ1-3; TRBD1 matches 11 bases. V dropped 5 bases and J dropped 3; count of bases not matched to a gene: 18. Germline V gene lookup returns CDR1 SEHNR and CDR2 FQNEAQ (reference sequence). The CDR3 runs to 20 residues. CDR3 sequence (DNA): TGTGCCAGCAGCAACCCACGCCCCGGACAGGGGGCTTTGGGTGGAAACACCATATATTTT. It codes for CASSNPRPGQGALGGNTIYF.

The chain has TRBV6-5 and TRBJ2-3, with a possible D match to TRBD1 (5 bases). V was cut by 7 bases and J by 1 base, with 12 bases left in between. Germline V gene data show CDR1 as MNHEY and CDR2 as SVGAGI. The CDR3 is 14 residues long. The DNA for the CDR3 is TGTGCCAGCACCTTACAGGTAGGCACAGATACGCAGTATTTT. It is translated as CASTLQVGTDTQYF.

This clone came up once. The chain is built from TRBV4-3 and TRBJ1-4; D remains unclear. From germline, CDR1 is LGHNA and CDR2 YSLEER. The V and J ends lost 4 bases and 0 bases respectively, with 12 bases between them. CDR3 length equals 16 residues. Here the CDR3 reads CASSRTARATNEKLFF. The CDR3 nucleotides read TGCGCCAGCAGCCGAACAGCCCGAGCAACTAATGAAAAACTGTTTTTT.

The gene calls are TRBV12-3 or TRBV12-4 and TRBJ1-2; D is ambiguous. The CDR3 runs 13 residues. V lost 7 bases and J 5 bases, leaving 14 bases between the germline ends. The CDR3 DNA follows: TGTGCCAGCAAGGTCGCCCCGGGGTATGGCTACACCTTC. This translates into CASKVAPGYGYTF.

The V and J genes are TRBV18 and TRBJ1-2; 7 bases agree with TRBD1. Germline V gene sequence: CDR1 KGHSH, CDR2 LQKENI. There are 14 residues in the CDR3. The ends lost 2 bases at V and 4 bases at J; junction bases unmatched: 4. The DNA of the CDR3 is TGTGCCAGCTCACCAGCCACAGGGGCCTATGGCTACACCTTC. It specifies CASSPATGAYGYTF.

The CDR3 DNA follows: TGCGCCAGCAGCCCGGGACTGCAACTCACAGATACGCAGTATTTT. As protein: CASSPGLQLTDTQYF. J is TRBJ2-3 and V is TRBV5-1; possibly TRBD2 for D (6 bases). The CDR3 runs to 15 residues. V dropped 4 bases and J dropped 2 bases, with 14 bases sitting between them. The germline V gene has CDR1 SGHRS and CDR2 YFSETQ.

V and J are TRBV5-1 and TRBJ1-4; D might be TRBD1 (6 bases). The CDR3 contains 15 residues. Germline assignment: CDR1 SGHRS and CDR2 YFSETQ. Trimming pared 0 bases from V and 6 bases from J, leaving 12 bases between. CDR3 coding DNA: TGCGCCAGCAGCTTGGCCCAGGGGCCTTATGAAAAACTGTTTTTT. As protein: CASSLAQGPYEKLFF.

CDR3 sequence reads: CASSQAGVQGAYTF. The DNA for the CDR3 is TGTGCCAGCAGCCAAGCGGGGGTACAGGGGGCCTACACCTTC. The chain combines TRBV3-1 (or the pseudogene TRBV3-2) with TRBJ1-2; the match to TRBD1 covers 9 bases. The CDR3 totals 14 residues. The ends lost 1 base at V and 10 bases at J; junction bases unmatched: 7. The germline V gene has CDR1 LGHDT and CDR2 YNNKEL (reference sequence).

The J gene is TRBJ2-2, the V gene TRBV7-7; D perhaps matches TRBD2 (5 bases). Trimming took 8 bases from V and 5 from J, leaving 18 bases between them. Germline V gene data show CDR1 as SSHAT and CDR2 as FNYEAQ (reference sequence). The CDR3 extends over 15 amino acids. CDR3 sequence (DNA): TGTGCCAGCGCTGTAGAGGACTCTTTGACCGGGGAGCTGTTTTTT. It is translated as CASAVEDSLTGELFF.